The 7 T cell receptor beta chains below come from one sample, sequenced in a study of blood T cells in healthy people across ages. Sample-barcoded 5' priming and a J-beta primer mix drove a second PCR of roughly 6 to 12 cycles. TCRdb analysed the 5' RACE reads with MiXCR anew, one entry per CDR3 protein. The sample carries approximately 1,000,000 distinct CDR3 sequences, 45% recorded once. The sequenced sample consisted of blood. Receptor source: a woman aged 55-75 years in good health.

This clonotype was counted between two and nine times. V is TRBV4-1 and J is TRBJ2-7; D is possibly TRBD2 (5 bases). Looked up from germline, CDR1 is MGHRA and CDR2 is YSYEKL. The V end lost 2 bases, the J end lost 0 bases, and 8 bases lay between the germline ends. The CDR3 totals 14 residues. This CDR3 reads CASSQTRFSYEQYF. The CDR3 DNA is TGCGCCAGCAGCCAAACTAGGTTCTCCTACGAGCAGTACTTC.

The chain employs TRBV29-1 and TRBJ2-5; D may correspond to TRBD1 or TRBD2 (5 bases each). CDR3 length equals 13 residues. Trimming pared 3 bases from V and 4 bases from J, leaving 12 bases between. Germline-derived CDR1 and CDR2 are SQVTM and ANQGSEA. CDR3 sequence reads: CSVEGVGTETQYF. The CDR3 DNA follows: TGCAGCGTTGAGGGGGTTGGGACAGAGACCCAGTACTTC.

This chain connects TRBV24-1 to TRBJ2-1; D perhaps matches TRBD1 (6 bases). This CDR3 spans 12 amino acids. V gave up 9 bases and J gave up 5 bases, with 10 bases separating them. From germline, CDR1 is KGHDR and CDR2 SFDVKD. CDR3 in amino acids: CATGGLNNEQFF. The CDR3 region has the DNA TGTGCCACCGGGGGCCTAAACAATGAGCAGTTCTTC.

About this clonotype: A read error may explain this, as a much larger clone is one base away. This rearrangement joins TRBV20-1 to TRBJ1-4; D is unresolved. The CDR3 spans 13 residues. Germline-derived CDR1 and CDR2 are DFQATT and SNEGSKA (reference sequence). V dropped 4 bases and J dropped 5 bases, with 11 bases sitting between them. CDR3 residues: CSATVKQNEKLFF. DNA for the CDR3: TGCAGTGCTACTGTCAAACAGAATGAAAAACTGTTTTTT.

The rearrangement links TRBV5-1 to TRBJ2-5; no clear D gene. The CDR3 extends over 13 amino acids. Germline V gives CDR1 SGHRS, CDR2 YFSETQ. V was trimmed by 6 bases and J by 7 bases, leaving 16 bases between them. CDR3 region: CASTLGGYGTQYF. In nucleotides, the CDR3 is TGCGCCAGCACCTTAGGCGGATACGGGACCCAGTACTTC.

The V and J genes are TRBV29-1 and TRBJ2-1; D perhaps matches TRBD2 (5 bases). Per the germline V gene, CDR1 is SQVTM and CDR2 is ANQGSEA. V was trimmed by 7 bases and J by 10 bases, leaving 23 bases between them. The CDR3 is 14 amino acids. CDR3 DNA: TGCAGCGCTCCAATGGGAGTCGATATGTACGAGCAGTTCTTC. It yields the protein CSAPMGVDMYEQFF.

The chain employs TRBV3-1 and TRBJ2-7; D ambiguous. The germline CDR1 and CDR2 sequences are LGHDT and YNNKEL (reference sequence). The V end lost 0 bases, the J end lost 0 bases, and 9 bases lay between the germline ends. The CDR3 is 15 residues long. The CDR3 region is CASSQDPLSSYEQYF. The CDR3 DNA reads as TGTGCCAGCAGCCAAGATCCTTTGAGCTCCTACGAGCAGTACTTC.